This TCR beta chain was found in a study of T cell responses to AZD1222 COVID-19 vaccine (TCRdb year 2021). Turning to the overall study: TCR sequencing was performed for roughly 240 trial participants, of whom around 200 were given two doses of AZD1222 and about 25 were given two doses of MenACWY control vaccine. Trial participants were enrolled by age into 18-55, 56-69 and 70-plus year subgroups, with about 150, 28 and 57 TCR-sequenced participants respectively.

The CDR3 regions of human TCRbeta chains were subjected to immunosequencing. The original pipeline was this. TCRs in the repertoires were matched against a reference library of SARS-CoV-2-specific TCRs that had been generated with the MIRA antigen-specificity platform. Breadth was defined as the fraction of unique TCRs that were SARS-CoV-2-associated, and depth was defined as the fraction of total T cells that were SARS-CoV-2-associated. Each spike-specific TCR was assigned to its reactive spike region and to a CD4 or CD8 class using the MIRA data. Log10-transformed breadth and depth values were compared by one-way ANOVA with Sidak's multiple comparisons tests. TCRdb carries this immuneACCESS record with in-frame sequences only. Its versions omit some clonotypes, under half of them owing to an unresolved V gene in the studies checked, with the rest unexplained. V, J and clone size are taken as reported in that table, and D and trimming were inferred from the DNA itself. The sample includes 90,000 to 130,000 clones, with about 94% observed a single time. The ten largest clones represent about 3.1% of the sample.

Taken with the paper, the label for time point translates to: about 28 days (+/-7) after the second vaccine dose. AZD1222 recipients given second doses at about 4 weeks or at about 12 weeks were pooled, since spike-specific TCR depth and breadth were not found to differ between the two schedules. The vaccinee samples were drawn from two UK trials, COV001 and COV002, one of which was a single-blind randomized controlled phase 2/3 trial testing AZD1222 (ChAdOx1 nCoV-19) in healthy adults. For TCRbeta chain sequencing, PBMC samples were collected from trial participants at day 0 and at day 28 after the second dose. Results the study describes overall, beyond this receptor: After two AZD1222 doses, both the breadth and the depth of spike-specific TCRs were significantly higher than at day 0 and than in MenACWY recipients. Conclusions about previously exposed vaccinees are limited, since just a handful of AZD1222 recipients were seropositive for SARS-CoV-2 at baseline. Vaccine-associated CD4 TCRs spanned the whole spike protein, with dominant responses in regions 160-218 and 743-854. Reportedly, almost half of the unique spike-specific TCRs recognized epitopes lying outside the regions that are mutated in the B.1.351 and B.1.1.7 variants. Most participants were white British and females outnumbered males, and the authors suggested that clonal diversity may have been underestimated. The 56-69-year group was small, and its depth increase did not reach significance, likely because of low power. No day 14 peak-response samples were available, so repertoires were characterized only after the peak T cell response.

This clone was seen once. Its antigen is not yet known. No clone much larger than this one lies a single base away; base qualities are absent. There are 16 amino acids in the CDR3, from cysteine to phenylalanine inclusive. The entry retains the CDR3 DNA only, 48 bases that are in frame from base 1. The specimen comprised peripheral blood, sampled 28 days after the second AZD1222 dose. Recombination joined TRBV12-1 with TRBJ1-1; the table's D call TRBD1 went unverified against the DNA. TRBV12-1 is a recognized pseudogene. This receptor was identified in an adult who received the AZD1222 COVID-19 vaccine. The CDR3 loop reads CASSRLKGHQNTEAFF. The nucleotide sequence is given as TGTGCCAGCAGCCGCCTTAAAGGACACCAGAACACTGAAGCTTTCTTT.